This T cell receptor (beta chain) was sequenced in a study of technical replicates of blood from a few donors. V was clipped by 4 bases and J by 8 bases, with 15 bases between them. CDR3 length: 14 amino acids. Germline V gene sequence: CDR1 SGHTA, CDR2 FQGTGA. The method was immunoSEQ multiplex PCR; TCRdb's version includes in-frame clones alone and lacks a portion of them. The data contain some 80,000 clones, nearly 98% of them seen just once; the ten biggest clones take up about 0.27%. The specimen was T cells isolated from PBMCs. The V call is TRBV7-3, the J call TRBJ2-1; TRBD1 might be the D (5 bases). The receptor was isolated from a human donor in good health. CDR3 region: CASSSDDSFDEQFF. The CDR3 nucleotides are TGTGCCAGCAGCTCCGACGACAGCTTCGATGAGCAGTTCTTC.